This T cell receptor beta chain was retrieved from a study of control samples from healthy donors and cancer patients (dated by TCRdb to the early 2020s). Receptor libraries were prepared by the immunoSEQ multiplex PCR assay. The clones in this table, taken by TCRdb from immuneACCESS, are in-frame only. Not every clone is retained; where verified, under half of the shortfall comes from an unresolved V gene, and the cause of the rest is unknown. In all, the sample holds fewer than 70,000 clones, and 75% to 90% of those were seen once. About 3% of the sample is taken by the ten largest. On this clone: Its antigen is still unknown. Base-call qualities are not available, and no considerably larger clone is one nucleotide away.

Material for sequencing was PBMCs. This clonotype was obtained from a woman aged 45-60 years with lung cancer.

Here is the DNA: TGTGCCAGCAGCGTAGGGGACAGGAAAACCTACGGCTACACCTTC. Its product reads: CASSVGDRKTYGYTF. The chain uses TRBV9 and TRBJ1-2, with TRBD1 identical over 8 junction bases. The germline V gene sets CDR1 to SGDLS and CDR2 to YYNGEE. Including the terminal cysteine and phenylalanine, the CDR3 comprises 15 residues. Only the CDR3 portion is preserved as DNA: 45 bases, with reading frame beginning at the first base. Clipping removes 0 bases from V and 8 bases from J, with 9 as the unmatched junction base count.